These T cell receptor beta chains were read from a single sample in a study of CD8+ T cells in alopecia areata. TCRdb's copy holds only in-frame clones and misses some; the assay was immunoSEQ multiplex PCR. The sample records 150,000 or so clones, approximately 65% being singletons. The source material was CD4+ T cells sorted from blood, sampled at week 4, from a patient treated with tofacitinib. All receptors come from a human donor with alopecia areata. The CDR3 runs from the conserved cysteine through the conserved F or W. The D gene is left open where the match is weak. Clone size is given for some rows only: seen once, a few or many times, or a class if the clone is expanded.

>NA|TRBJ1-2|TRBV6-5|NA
TGTGCCAGCAGACCGGACCTAAACTATGGCTACACCTTC
CASRPDLNYGYTF
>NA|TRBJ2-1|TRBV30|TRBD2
TGTGCCTGGGATCGACTAGCGGGCTTCTACAATGAGCAGTTCTTC
CAWDRLAGFYNEQFF
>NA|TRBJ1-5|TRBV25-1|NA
TGTGCCAGCAGTGAAGGGGGTAGGCGCAATCAGCCCCAGCATTTT
CASSEGGRRNQPQHF
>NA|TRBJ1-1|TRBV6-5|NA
TGTGCCAGCAGTTATCTTAGATACACTGAAGCTTTCTTT
CASSYLRYTEAFF
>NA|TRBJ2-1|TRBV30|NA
TGTGCCTGGAATGGGGGTTCCTACAATGAGCAGTTCTTC
CAWNGGSYNEQFF
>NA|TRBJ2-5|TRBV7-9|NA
TGTGCCAGCAGGAAACAGATGACTCTTGAGGAGACCCAGTACTTC
CASRKQMTLEETQYF
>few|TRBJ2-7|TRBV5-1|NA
TGCGCCAGCAGCTCGGCGACCTATACCCACGAGCAGTACTTC
CASSSATYTHEQYF
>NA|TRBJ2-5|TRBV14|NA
TGTGCCAGCAGCCTAAACCGAGAGACCCAGTACTTC
CASSLNRETQYF
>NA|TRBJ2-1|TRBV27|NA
TGTGCCAGTTCCTCCGGGGGTCCGAGGAATGAGCAGTTCTTC
CASSSGGPRNEQFF
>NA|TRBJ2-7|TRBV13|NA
TGTGCCAGCAGCTTGCCGAACACCCACGAGCAGTACTTC
CASSLPNTHEQYF
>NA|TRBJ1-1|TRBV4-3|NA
TGCGCCAGCAGTCGATCGGATAGCAGGGTGCGAACTGAAGCTTTCTTT
CASSRSDSRVRTEAFF